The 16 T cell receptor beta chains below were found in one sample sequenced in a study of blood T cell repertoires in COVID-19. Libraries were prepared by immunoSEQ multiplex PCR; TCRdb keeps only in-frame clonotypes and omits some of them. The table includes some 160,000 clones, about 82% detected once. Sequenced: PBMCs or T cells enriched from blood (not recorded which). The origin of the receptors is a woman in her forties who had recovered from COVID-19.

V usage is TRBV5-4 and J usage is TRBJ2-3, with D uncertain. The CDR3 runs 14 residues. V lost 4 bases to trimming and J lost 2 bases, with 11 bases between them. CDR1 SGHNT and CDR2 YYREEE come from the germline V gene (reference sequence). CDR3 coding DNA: TGTGCCAGCAGCCCGTCTACGAACACAGATACGCAGTATTTT. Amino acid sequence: CASSPSTNTDTQYF.

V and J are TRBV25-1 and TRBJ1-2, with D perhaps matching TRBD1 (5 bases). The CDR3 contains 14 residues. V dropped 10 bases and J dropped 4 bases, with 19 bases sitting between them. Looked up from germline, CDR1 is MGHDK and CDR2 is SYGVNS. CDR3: CATRDPEGGYGYTF. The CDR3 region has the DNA TGTGCCACCAGGGACCCTGAGGGAGGCTATGGCTACACCTTC.

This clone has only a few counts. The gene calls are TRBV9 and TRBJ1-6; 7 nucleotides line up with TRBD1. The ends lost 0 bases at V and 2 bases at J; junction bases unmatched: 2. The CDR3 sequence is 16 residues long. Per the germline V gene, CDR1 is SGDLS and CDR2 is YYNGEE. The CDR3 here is CASSVEQGPYNSPLHF. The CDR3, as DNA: TGTGCCAGCAGCGTAGAACAGGGGCCCTATAATTCACCCCTCCACTTT. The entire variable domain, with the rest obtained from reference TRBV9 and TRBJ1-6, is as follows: DSGVTQTPKHLITATGQRVTLRCSPRSGDLSVYWYQQSLDQGLQFLIQYYNGEERAKGNILERFSAQQFPDLHSELNLSSLELGDSALYFCASSVEQGPYNSPLHFGNGTRLTVT.

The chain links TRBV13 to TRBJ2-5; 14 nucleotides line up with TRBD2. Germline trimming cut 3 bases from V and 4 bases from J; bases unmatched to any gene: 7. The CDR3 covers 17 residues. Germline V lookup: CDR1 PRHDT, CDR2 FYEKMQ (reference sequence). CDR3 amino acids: CASSFGTSGGGGETQYF. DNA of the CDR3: TGTGCCAGCAGCTTCGGGACTAGCGGGGGAGGGGGAGAGACCCAGTACTTC. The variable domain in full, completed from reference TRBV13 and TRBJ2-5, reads AAGVIQSPRHLIKEKRETATLKCYPIPRHDTVYWYQQGPGQDPQFLISFYEKMQSDKGSIPDRFSAQQFSDYHSELNMSSLELGDSALYFCASSFGTSGGGGETQYFGPGTRLLVL.

CDR3 residues: CATTGGVSGANVLTF. CDR3 coding DNA: TGTGCCACCACAGGAGGGGTCTCTGGGGCCAACGTCCTGACTTTC. The chain links TRBV10-3 to TRBJ2-6; possible D gene TRBD2, 6 bases. This CDR3 has 15 amino acids. Germline V gene lookup returns CDR1 ENHRY and CDR2 SYGVKD. Trimming cost V 10 bases and J 0 bases, with 13 bases left between them.

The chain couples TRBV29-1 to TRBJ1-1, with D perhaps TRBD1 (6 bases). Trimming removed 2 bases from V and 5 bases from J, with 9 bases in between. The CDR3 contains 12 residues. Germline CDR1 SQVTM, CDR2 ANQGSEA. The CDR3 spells CSVEKQGTEAFF. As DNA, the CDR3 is TGCAGCGTTGAAAAACAGGGAACTGAAGCTTTCTTT.

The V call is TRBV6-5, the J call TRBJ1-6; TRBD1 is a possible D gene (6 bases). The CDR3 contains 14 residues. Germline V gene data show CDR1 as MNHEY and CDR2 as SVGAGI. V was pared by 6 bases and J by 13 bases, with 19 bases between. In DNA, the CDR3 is TGTGCCAGCAGCCGCGGACAGCCCGGAGAGCCCCTCCACTTT. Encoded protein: CASSRGQPGEPLHF.

Here the CDR3 reads CASSSKPRDRGNLYEQYF. The DNA for the CDR3 is TGTGCCAGCAGCTCGAAACCCCGGGACAGGGGAAATTTATACGAGCAGTACTTC. The rearrangement uses TRBV7-9 and TRBJ2-7, with 10 bases lining up with TRBD1. This CDR3 contains 18 residues. CDR1 and CDR2 from the germline V gene are SEHNR and FQNEAQ (reference sequence). J gave up 4 bases and V 4 bases, and 16 bases lay outside the gene matches.

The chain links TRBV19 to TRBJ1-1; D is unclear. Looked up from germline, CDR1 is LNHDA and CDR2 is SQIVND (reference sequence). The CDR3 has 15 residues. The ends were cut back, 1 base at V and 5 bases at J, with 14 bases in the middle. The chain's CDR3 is CASSIVGSPGTEAFF. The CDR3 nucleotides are TGTGCCAGTAGTATAGTTGGCAGCCCGGGGACTGAAGCTTTCTTT.

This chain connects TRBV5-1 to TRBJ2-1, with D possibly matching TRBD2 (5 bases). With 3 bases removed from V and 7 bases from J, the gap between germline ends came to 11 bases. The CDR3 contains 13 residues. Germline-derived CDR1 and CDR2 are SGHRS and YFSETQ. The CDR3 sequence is CASSWTPTNEQFF. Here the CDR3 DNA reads TGCGCCAGCAGCTGGACTCCTACAAATGAGCAGTTCTTC. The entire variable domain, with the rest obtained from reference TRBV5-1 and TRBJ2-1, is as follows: KAGVTQTPRYLIKTRGQQVTLSCSPISGHRSVSWYQQTPGQGLQFLFEYFSETQRNKGNFPGRFSGRQFSNSRSEMNVSTLELGDSALYLCASSWTPTNEQFFGPGTRLTVL.

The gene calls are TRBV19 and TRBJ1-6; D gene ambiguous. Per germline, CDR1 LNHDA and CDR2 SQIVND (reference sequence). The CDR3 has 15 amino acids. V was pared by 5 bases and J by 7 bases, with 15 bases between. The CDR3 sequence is CASSLQVYGNSPLHF. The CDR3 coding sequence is TGTGCCAGTAGTCTCCAGGTTTATGGAAATTCACCCCTCCACTTT. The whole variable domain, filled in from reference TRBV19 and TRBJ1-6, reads DGGITQSPKYLFRKEGQNVTLSCEQNLNHDAMYWYRQDPGQGLRLIYYSQIVNDFQKGDIAEGYSVSREKKESFPLTVTSAQKNPTAFYLCASSLQVYGNSPLHFGNGTRLTVT.

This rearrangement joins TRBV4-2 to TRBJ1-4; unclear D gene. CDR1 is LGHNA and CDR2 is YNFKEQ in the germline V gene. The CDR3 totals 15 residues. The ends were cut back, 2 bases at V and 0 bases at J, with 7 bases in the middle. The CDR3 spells CASSQTAATNEKLFF. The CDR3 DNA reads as TGTGCCAGCAGCCAAACAGCTGCAACTAATGAAAAACTGTTTTTT.

The CDR3 nucleotides are TGTGCCAGCTCACTGGTGTTACTAGGAGCTTCACATGAGCAGTTCTTC. Translating it yields CASSLVLLGASHEQFF. The V call is TRBV18, the J call TRBJ2-1; weak D call: TRBD2 (5 bases). V shed 4 bases and J shed 8 bases, with 21 bases lying between them. The CDR3 length is 16 residues. Germline lookup yields CDR1 KGHSH and CDR2 LQKENI.

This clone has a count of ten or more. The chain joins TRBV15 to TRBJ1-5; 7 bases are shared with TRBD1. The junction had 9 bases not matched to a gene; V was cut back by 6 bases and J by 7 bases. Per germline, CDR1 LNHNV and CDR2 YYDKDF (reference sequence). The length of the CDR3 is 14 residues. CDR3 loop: CATSTDRLNQPQHF. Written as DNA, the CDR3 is TGTGCCACCAGTACGGACAGGCTGAACCAGCCCCAGCATTTT.

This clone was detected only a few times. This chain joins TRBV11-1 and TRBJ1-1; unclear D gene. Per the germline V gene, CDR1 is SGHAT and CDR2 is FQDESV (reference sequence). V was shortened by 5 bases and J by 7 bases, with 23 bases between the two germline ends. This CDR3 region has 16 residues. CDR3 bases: TGTGCCAGCAGCCAGCCCAGGAGGGTTCGGGATGGTGAAGCTTTCTTT. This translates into CASSQPRRVRDGEAFF.

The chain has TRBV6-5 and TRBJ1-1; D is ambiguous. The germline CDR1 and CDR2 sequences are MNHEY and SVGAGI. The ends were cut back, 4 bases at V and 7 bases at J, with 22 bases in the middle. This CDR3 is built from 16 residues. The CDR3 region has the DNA TGTGCCAGCAGTTTCGGGGTAGGCCTCGGACGGCTTGAAGCTTTCTTT. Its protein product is CASSFGVGLGRLEAFF.